Below, 24 T cell receptor beta chains from the same sample are listed, as sequenced in a study of T cells after yellow fever vaccination. MiXCR, applied by TCRdb to the 5' RACE reads, yields one record per CDR3 protein. This sample yields about 230,000 distinct CDR3 sequences, of which 6.7% are seen a single time; roughly 1% belongs to the top ten. The specimen was CD4+ T cells sorted from PBMCs, collected on the day of the yellow fever booster vaccination. The receptors were sampled from a man aged 30 to 45 who received the YFV17D yellow fever vaccine.

This rearrangement joins TRBV19 to TRBJ2-1, with a weak D call TRBD2 (6 bases). The CDR3 covers 14 residues. The germline V gene encodes CDR1 LNHDA and CDR2 SQIVND (reference sequence). Trimming cost V 7 bases and J 3 bases, with 13 bases left between them. CDR3: CASKSGGNYNEQFF. The CDR3 nucleotides are TGTGCCAGTAAGTCTGGGGGGAACTACAATGAGCAGTTCTTC.

This clonotype was counted many times. J is TRBJ2-7 and V is TRBV7-8, with D unresolved. Between the trimmed V and J ends, which lost 5 bases and 3 bases, there was a span of 17 bases. The V gene's germline CDR1 is SGHVS and CDR2 FQNEAQ. The CDR3 is 15 residues long. The CDR3 nucleotides are TGTGCCAGCAGCGGCAGGTGGTCTAGGGACTACGAGCAGTACTTC. This gives the protein CASSGRWSRDYEQYF.

In its sample, this clonotype was seen many times. The rearrangement links TRBV12-3 or TRBV12-4 to TRBJ2-2; the match to TRBD1 covers 8 bases. The CDR3 spans 15 residues. With V trimmed by 4 bases and J by 1 base, 2 bases remained unmatched. CDR3: CASSSGQGNTGELFF. CDR3 DNA: TGTGCCAGCAGTTCTGGACAGGGGAACACCGGGGAGCTGTTTTTT.

This clonotype was picked up many times. Here the CDR3 reads CASSFAWGRAETQYF. The CDR3, as DNA: TGTGCCAGCAGCTTCGCCTGGGGGAGGGCAGAGACCCAGTACTTC. The V gene is TRBV11-2, the J gene TRBJ2-5; 7 bases fit TRBD2. CDR1 is SGHAT, CDR2 FQNNGV, per germline. This CDR3 has 15 residues. The V segment lost 3 bases and the J segment 4 bases; nucleotides outside the gene matches: 8.

V is TRBV20-1 and J is TRBJ2-1, with a possible D match to TRBD2 (6 bases). V was clipped by 5 bases and J by 3 bases, with 8 bases between them. From germline, CDR1 is DFQATT and CDR2 SNEGSKA (reference sequence). This CDR3 is 12 amino acids long. The CDR3 DNA sequence: TGCAGTGCTTTGCGGGGCTACAATGAGCAGTTCTTC. Translating gives CSALRGYNEQFF.

This clonotype has a count of ten or more. V and J are TRBV6-5 and TRBJ2-2; TRBD1 matches at 7 bases. The CDR3 loop spans 17 amino acids. J lost 1 base, V lost 0 bases, and 5 bases had no gene match. Germline CDR1 reads MNHEY; CDR2 reads SVGAGI. The CDR3 nucleotides are TGTGCCAGCAGTTACTCACCGACAGGGCTGAACACCGGGGAGCTGTTTTTT. This codes for CASSYSPTGLNTGELFF.

The chain has TRBV20-1 and TRBJ2-3; no definite D call. Trimming removed 3 bases at V and 2 bases at J, with 9 bases between. The CDR3 is made up of 13 amino acids. Per germline, CDR1 DFQATT and CDR2 SNEGSKA (reference sequence). CDR3 residues: CSARMGYTDTQYF. The CDR3 region has the DNA TGCAGTGCTAGGATGGGCTACACAGATACGCAGTATTTT.

The chain is built from TRBV11-2 and TRBJ2-7, with a weak D call TRBD2 (5 bases). Germline V gives CDR1 SGHAT, CDR2 FQNNGV. The CDR3 has 14 residues. V lost 1 base and J 3 bases, leaving 10 bases between the germline ends. The CDR3 loop is CASSLGWRSYEQYF. CDR3 nucleotide sequence: TGTGCCAGCAGCTTAGGGTGGAGGAGCTACGAGCAGTACTTC.

Many counts were recorded for this clonotype. CDR3 DNA sequence: TGCAGTGCTAGAGATGGGGCGCGGGGTAATGAAAAACTGTTTTTT. Its translation: CSARDGARGNEKLFF. The chain links TRBV20-1 to TRBJ1-4; the D gene is possibly TRBD1 (5 bases). CDR1 and CDR2 from the germline V gene are DFQATT and SNEGSKA (reference sequence). There are 15 residues in the CDR3. Trimming took off 0 bases at V and 4 bases at J, with 12 bases between the two ends.

This clonotype was counted between two and nine times. This chain links TRBV5-1 with TRBJ2-5, with 8 bases aligning to TRBD1. Trimming cost V 3 bases and J 4 bases; bases outside gene matches: 11. Germline V gives CDR1 SGHRS, CDR2 YFSETQ. The CDR3 runs 16 residues. The CDR3 DNA reads as TGCGCCAGCAGCTCTAGTACGCGGACAGGGAGAGAGACCCAGTACTTC. This codes for CASSSSTRTGRETQYF.

V usage is TRBV7-2 and J usage is TRBJ2-5; 10 nucleotides match TRBD2. V shed 7 bases, J shed 2 bases, and the junction held 4 bases outside the gene matches. The CDR3 is 14 residues long. From germline, CDR1 is SGHTA and CDR2 FQGNSA. The CDR3 reads CASNRLAGQETQYF. CDR3 coding DNA: TGTGCCAGCAACCGACTAGCGGGTCAAGAGACCCAGTACTTC.

A few counts support this clonotype. This chain joins TRBV3-1 and TRBJ2-6; D call uncertain. The CDR3 consists of 15 residues. Germline CDR1 reads LGHDT; CDR2 reads YNNKEL (reference sequence). The V gene lost 4 bases and the J gene lost 2 bases, with 9 bases spanning the gap. CDR3 DNA: TGTGCCAGCAGCCTCCGGGTGGCTGGGGCCAACGTCCTGACTTTC. Translated, it gives CASSLRVAGANVLTF.

In its sample, this clonotype was seen many times. The chain carries TRBV7-2 and TRBJ2-3; 7 bases map to TRBD2. This CDR3 comprises 16 residues. V shed 3 bases and J 4 bases; nucleotides not matched to a gene: 10. The germline CDR1 and CDR2 sequences are SGHTA and FQGNSA. In nucleotides, the CDR3 is TGTGCCAGCAGCTTGCGGGGGAGGGGTAGCCCAGATACGCAGTATTTT. Protein product: CASSLRGRGSPDTQYF.

J is TRBJ1-5 and V is TRBV6-2 or TRBV6-3; D perhaps matches TRBD1 (5 bases). This CDR3 comprises 13 residues. Trimming shortened V by 11 bases and J by 4 bases, and 15 bases separated the two germline ends. Germline CDR1 MNHEY, CDR2 SVGEGT. DNA for the CDR3: TGTGCCGCGAGAGGACATACGAATCAGCCCCAGCATTTT. It codes for CAARGHTNQPQHF.

This clonotype was detected many times. The genes are TRBV5-4 and TRBJ2-1, with 9 bases lining up with TRBD2. CDR3 length equals 15 residues. With V trimmed by 2 bases and J by 4 bases, 4 bases remained unmatched. Germline V lookup: CDR1 SGHNT, CDR2 YYREEE (reference sequence). This chain's CDR3 is CASSLGLAGYNEQFF. Here the CDR3 DNA reads TGTGCCAGCAGCTTAGGCCTAGCGGGGTACAATGAGCAGTTCTTC.

This clonotype occurred many times. The V and J genes are TRBV9 and TRBJ2-3; 9 positions match TRBD1. The CDR3 loop spans 14 amino acids. The trim removed 2 bases at V and 6 bases at J, leaving 4 bases unmatched. Germline CDR1 SGDLS, CDR2 YYNGEE. CDR3 nucleotides: TGTGCCAGCAGCGTGGACAGGGGAGTCGATACGCAGTATTTT. Encoded protein: CASSVDRGVDTQYF.

This clonotype was counted a few times. This chain uses TRBV7-2 with TRBJ2-3, with TRBD2 as a possible D gene (6 bases). The CDR3 totals 13 residues. Germline CDR1 and CDR2: SGHTA and FQGNSA. Trimming pared 5 bases from V and 5 bases from J, leaving 11 bases between. CDR3 DNA sequence: TGTGCCAGCAGCCCGGGGGTGAAAGATACGCAGTATTTT. This encodes CASSPGVKDTQYF. The variable domain in full, completed from reference TRBV7-2 and TRBJ2-3, reads GAGVSQSPSNKVTEKGKDVELRCDPISGHTALYWYRQSLGQGLEFLIYFQGNSAPDKSGLPSDRFSAERTGGSVSTLTIQRTQQEDSAVYLCASSPGVKDTQYFGPGTRLTVL.

There are a few counts of this clonotype. The chain is built from TRBV27 and TRBJ1-5; tentative D call: TRBD1 (5 bases). Germline CDR1 MNHEY, CDR2 SMNVEV (reference sequence). The CDR3 spans 17 residues. Trimming left V 4 bases short and J 2 bases short, with 18 bases between. The CDR3 coding sequence is TGTGCCAGCAGTTCCGGGACTCCTTCCTGGGGCAATCAGCCCCAGCATTTT. Its translation is CASSSGTPSWGNQPQHF.

This clonotype was seen only a few times. The chain joins TRBV14 to TRBJ2-1; D is possibly TRBD1 or TRBD2 (5 bases each). This CDR3 region has 15 residues. V gave up 5 bases and J gave up 8 bases, with 19 bases separating them. Germline CDR1 and CDR2: SGHDN and FVKESK. CDR3 region: CASSIRGPKGHEQFF. DNA for the CDR3: TGTGCCAGCAGCATCCGGGGCCCAAAAGGCCATGAGCAGTTCTTC. The full variable domain, its missing parts supplied by reference TRBV14 and TRBJ2-1, is EAGVTQFPSHSVIEKGQTVTLRCDPISGHDNLYWYRRVMGKEIKFLLHFVKESKQDESGMPNNRFLAERTGGTYSTLKVQPAELEDSGVYFCASSIRGPKGHEQFFGPGTRLTVL.

This clonotype was counted at least ten times. The rearrangement joins TRBV6-6 to TRBJ2-7, with TRBD1 as a possible D gene (6 bases). V lost 8 bases to trimming and J lost 3 bases, with 14 bases between them. This CDR3 is 13 amino acids long. Germline CDR1 MNHNY, CDR2 SVGAGI (reference sequence). The CDR3 nucleotides read TGTGCCAGCGGGGTGGACAGCGACTACGAGCAGTACTTC. Its translation is CASGVDSDYEQYF.

This clonotype appeared many times. The V gene is TRBV28, the J gene TRBJ2-7, with D maybe TRBD2 (6 bases). The CDR3 contains 15 residues. Trimming removed 8 bases from V and 5 bases from J, with 22 bases in between. Germline values: CDR1 MDHEN, CDR2 SYDVKM. The CDR3 region is CASRRVGLLPNEQYF. The CDR3 nucleotides read TGTGCCAGCCGGAGGGTGGGGCTCCTTCCGAACGAGCAGTACTTC.

This clonotype was detected ten times or more. The gene calls are TRBV6-2 or TRBV6-3 and TRBJ2-7; 8 nucleotides match TRBD1. CDR1 MNHEY and CDR2 SVGEGT come from the germline V gene. This CDR3 spans 15 amino acids. Unmatched junction bases numbered 8, after V lost 2 bases and J lost 5 bases. CDR3 sequence reads: CASSYQGAALNEQYF. The CDR3 DNA reads TGTGCCAGCAGTTACCAGGGGGCTGCGTTAAACGAGCAGTACTTC.

The genes are TRBV20-1 and TRBJ2-5; 8 nucleotides line up with TRBD1. Trimming at V came to 3 bases and at J to 4 bases, leaving 4 bases not matched to a gene. This CDR3 comprises 13 residues. Germline V lookup: CDR1 DFQATT, CDR2 SNEGSKA (reference sequence). CDR3 nucleotides: TGCAGTGCTAGTCGGACAGGGCGAGAGACCCAGTACTTC. It translates to CSASRTGRETQYF.

The table lists this clonotype with a few counts. This chain links TRBV7-2 with TRBJ2-7; no clear D. CDR1 is SGHTA and CDR2 is FQGNSA in the germline V gene. The length of the CDR3 is 17 residues. Trimming pared 1 base from V and 4 bases from J, leaving 20 bases between. In DNA form, the CDR3 reads TGTGCCAGCAGCTTAGGATATCGTTTTGTTGGGTCGTACGAGCAGTACTTC. Encoded protein: CASSLGYRFVGSYEQYF.